These T cell receptor beta chains were read from a single sample in a study of OX40 agonist ivuxolimab in advanced cancers. TCRdb's copy holds only in-frame clones and misses some; the assay was immunoSEQ multiplex PCR. The sample holds some 44,000 clones; roughly nine tenths are singletons and the top ten take about 4.7%. Sequenced material: CD4+ or CD8+ T cells sorted from blood, taken in a trial of the OX40 agonist ivuxolimab. These receptors came from an adult with an advanced solid tumor such as melanoma, head and neck, liver or kidney cancer. Each CDR3 is given with its conserved first and last residue. The order of the fields is V gene, clone size, J gene, D gene, CDR3 protein, CDR3 DNA. The D gene is left open where the match is weak. The listing skips clone size in some rows; elsewhere it reads once, few, many or a size class.

TRBV7-9,NA,TRBJ2-5,TRBD1,CASSLWGGQVKETQYF,TGTGCCAGCAGCCTCTGGGGCGGACAGGTGAAAGAGACCCAGTACTTC
TRBV10-3,NA,TRBJ1-5,TRBD1,CAIVLPDSDRVGNQPQHF,TGTGCCATCGTACTCCCCGACTCCGACAGGGTTGGCAATCAGCCCCAGCATTTT
TRBV2,once,TRBJ2-2,TRBD2,CASSGLAGTTGELFF,TGTGCCAGCAGCGGACTAGCGGGTACCACCGGGGAGCTGTTTTTT
TRBV7-3,NA,TRBJ2-7,NA,CASSLTAVSEQYF,TGTGCCAGCAGCTTAACGGCTGTTTCCGAGCAGTACTTC
TRBV28,NA,TRBJ2-3,TRBD2,CASRTSGGGKDTQYF,TGTGCCAGCAGAACTAGCGGGGGCGGGAAAGATACGCAGTATTTT
TRBV4-1,NA,TRBJ1-4,NA,CASSQDVQFNEKLFF,TGCGCCAGCAGCCAAGATGTACAGTTCAATGAAAAACTGTTTTTT
TRBV7-9,NA,TRBJ2-5,NA,CASSPPSGVPQTQYF,TGTGCCAGCAGCCCTCCGAGCGGAGTACCCCAGACCCAGTACTTC
TRBV19,NA,TRBJ1-1,TRBD1,CASSMGGQVNTEAFF,TGTGCCAGTAGTATGGGGGGACAGGTGAACACTGAAGCTTTCTTT
TRBV30,NA,TRBJ2-1,TRBD2,CAWSPGLAGSYNEQFF,TGTGCCTGGAGCCCGGGACTAGCGGGCTCCTACAATGAGCAGTTCTTC
TRBV2,NA,TRBJ1-5,NA,CASSSGGAGQPQHF,TGTGCCAGCAGCTCCGGGGGGGCGGGACAGCCCCAGCATTTT
TRBV9,NA,TRBJ1-6,TRBD1,CASSEGQGYNSPLHF,TGTGCCAGCAGCGAGGGACAGGGTTATAATTCACCCCTCCACTTT
TRBV6-5,NA,TRBJ2-7,NA,CASSQRQDASYEQYF,TGTGCCAGCAGTCAGAGACAGGATGCATCCTACGAGCAGTACTTC
TRBV11-2,NA,TRBJ2-7,NA,CASSLDRATNYEQYF,TGTGCCAGCAGCTTAGATCGGGCCACAAACTACGAGCAGTACTTC
TRBV15,once,TRBJ1-5,NA,CATSRDLGGNQPQHF,TGTGCCACCAGCAGAGATTTGGGGGGAAATCAGCCCCAGCATTTT
TRBV6-1,NA,TRBJ1-4,NA,CASSRSSLEKLFF,TGTGCCAGCAGTAGGTCCTCACTTGAAAAACTGTTTTTT
TRBV4-3,NA,TRBJ2-7,NA,CASSQDPGFPYEQYF,TGCGCCAGCAGCCAAGATCCCGGTTTTCCCTACGAGCAGTACTTC
TRBV15,NA,TRBJ2-5,TRBD1,CATSRVGTGQETQYF,TGTGCCACCAGCAGAGTAGGGACAGGGCAAGAGACCCAGTACTTC
TRBV5-5,NA,TRBJ2-7,NA,CASSLSVTGNYEQYF,TGTGCCAGCAGCTTGTCAGTCACAGGTAACTACGAGCAGTACTTC
TRBV28,NA,TRBJ2-5,TRBD2,CASSPTGLAGGYETQYF,TGTGCCAGCAGTCCAACGGGACTAGCGGGGGGGTACGAGACCCAGTACTTC
TRBV7-2,NA,TRBJ2-7,TRBD2,CASRSTSGGPHSYEQYF,TGTGCCAGCAGGTCGACTAGCGGGGGGCCACACTCCTACGAGCAGTACTTC
TRBV6-1,NA,TRBJ2-7,TRBD1,CASSIRTGSSYEQYF,TGTGCCAGCAGTATCCGGACAGGGAGTTCCTACGAGCAGTACTTC